The 24 T cell receptor beta chains listed next were all sequenced from one sample in a study of blood T cell repertoires in COVID-19. Sequencing used immunoSEQ multiplex PCR; TCRdb keeps in-frame clones, though not all of them. The sample lists 57,000 or so clones, around 87% seen once, with roughly 15% in the top ten. The sequenced sample was peripheral blood. The receptors originated from a human donor in a cohort sampled during active COVID-19.

The chain recombines TRBV28 with TRBJ1-5; tentative D call: TRBD1 (5 bases). Germline lookup yields CDR1 MDHEN and CDR2 SYDVKM. Between the trimmed V and J ends, which lost 3 bases and 3 bases, there was a span of 12 bases. CDR3 length equals 15 residues. For the CDR3, the DNA is TGTGCCAGCAGTTTGTCGGGGGTTACCAATCAGCCCCAGCATTTT. It specifies CASSLSGVTNQPQHF. Together with reference TRBV28 and TRBJ1-5, the CDR3 gives the full variable domain: DVKVTQSSRYLVKRTGEKVFLECVQDMDHENMFWYRQDPGLGLRLIYFSYDVKMKEKGDIPEGYSVSREKKERFSLILESASTNQTSMYLCASSLSGVTNQPQHFGDGTRLSIL.

The J gene is TRBJ2-1, the V gene TRBV12-1; the D segment call TRBD1 is taken from the table without a DNA check. TRBV12-1 counts as a pseudogene. The CDR3 is 13 residues long. As DNA, the CDR3 is TGTGCCAGCACCCCCCAGTCCTACAATGAGCAGTTCTTC. It specifies CASTPQSYNEQFF.

V usage is TRBV6-2 or TRBV6-3 and J usage is TRBJ2-5; 10 nucleotides agree with TRBD1. The V segment lost 2 bases and the J segment 2 bases; nucleotides outside the gene matches: 8. The CDR3 is 17 residues long. Germline loops: CDR1 MNHEY, CDR2 SVGEGT. Here the CDR3 reads CASSYTYGTGEQETQYF. In DNA form, the CDR3 reads TGTGCCAGCAGTTACACCTATGGGACAGGGGAACAAGAGACCCAGTACTTC.

The genes are TRBV5-1 and TRBJ2-1, with 8 positions matching TRBD2. V was clipped by 0 bases and J by 7 bases; unmatched bases: 6. CDR3 length: 15 amino acids. In germline, CDR1 is SGHRS, CDR2 YFSETQ. The CDR3: CASSLAGTSVNEQFF. CDR3 DNA sequence: TGCGCCAGCAGCTTGGCCGGGACTAGTGTGAATGAGCAGTTCTTC.

Regarding this clone: The same CDR3 is also encoded by other DNA sequences in this sample. V usage is TRBV6-5 and J usage is TRBJ2-7; 9 nucleotides align to TRBD1. This CDR3 comprises 15 residues. Germline trimming cut 3 bases from V and 4 bases from J; bases unmatched to any gene: 7. Looked up from germline, CDR1 is MNHEY and CDR2 is SVGAGI. The CDR3 here is CASSYNRGPGYEQYF. CDR3 DNA sequence: TGTGCCAGCAGTTATAACAGGGGGCCGGGATACGAGCAGTACTTC.

The chain links TRBV19 to TRBJ1-5, with D unclear. CDR1 is LNHDA and CDR2 is SQIVND in the germline V gene (reference sequence). The CDR3 sequence is 15 residues long. Trimming cost V 0 bases and J 4 bases, with 10 bases left between them. The DNA of the CDR3 is TGTGCCAGTAGTATAGACAGAGCGGGTAATCAGCCCCAGCATTTT. Amino acids: CASSIDRAGNQPQHF.

The V gene is TRBV4-1, the J gene TRBJ2-1; D call uncertain. Germline V lookup: CDR1 MGHRA, CDR2 YSYEKL. The V and J ends lost 2 bases and 10 bases respectively, with 18 bases between them. The CDR3 is made up of 15 amino acids. This chain's CDR3 is CASSQPRAAEAEQFF. CDR3 coding DNA: TGCGCCAGCAGCCAACCCCGAGCCGCGGAAGCCGAGCAGTTCTTC.

The chain has TRBV24-1 and TRBJ2-2, with TRBD1 as a possible D gene (5 bases). CDR1 and CDR2 from the germline V gene are KGHDR and SFDVKD. The CDR3 is made up of 14 amino acids. V was clipped by 3 bases and J by 6 bases, with 10 bases between them. DNA for the CDR3: TGTGCCACCAGTGATCGCGGCAGGGCCGGGGAGCTGTTTTTT. This gives the protein CATSDRGRAGELFF.

The chain joins TRBV9 to TRBJ2-3; D is undetermined. The germline CDR1 and CDR2 sequences are SGDLS and YYNGEE. The length of the CDR3 is 14 residues. V was pared by 1 base and J by 6 bases, with 12 bases between. CDR3 sequence reads: CASSVNNVVDTQYF. CDR3 nucleotides: TGTGCCAGCAGCGTAAATAACGTAGTGGATACGCAGTATTTT.

The chain links TRBV10-2 to TRBJ1-2, with TRBD1 matching over 7 bases. Germline-derived CDR1 and CDR2 are WSHSY and SAAADI. This CDR3 region has 14 residues. After removal of 6 bases from V and 0 bases from J, the junction contained 4 bases not matched to a gene. CDR3 loop: CASRPGTANYGYTF. In DNA, the CDR3 is TGCGCCAGCAGGCCCGGGACAGCTAACTATGGCTACACCTTC.

The gene calls are TRBV7-3 and TRBJ2-7; D is undetermined. Germline loops: CDR1 SGHTA, CDR2 FQGTGA. The CDR3 contains 13 residues. V lost 6 bases to trimming and J lost 0 bases, with 9 bases between them. The CDR3 spells CASSYLGSYEQYF. The CDR3 DNA reads TGTGCCAGCAGTTATCTAGGCTCCTACGAGCAGTACTTC.

The rearrangement joins TRBV2 to TRBJ1-5, with 8 bases aligning to TRBD1. The CDR3 totals 14 residues. The trim removed 3 bases at V and 2 bases at J, leaving 0 bases unmatched. Per the germline V gene, CDR1 is SNHLY and CDR2 is FYNNEI. The CDR3 sequence: CASSEDRGNQPQHF. The CDR3, as DNA: TGTGCCAGCAGTGAGGACAGGGGCAATCAGCCCCAGCATTTT.

V is TRBV5-5 and J is TRBJ1-3, with D unclear. V lost 0 bases and J 4 bases, leaving 11 bases between the germline ends. This CDR3 is 15 amino acids long. Germline values: CDR1 SGHKS, CDR2 YYEKEE (reference sequence). The CDR3 DNA follows: TGTGCCAGCAGCTTGGACAGCCAGAAGGGAAACACCATATATTTT. This translates into CASSLDSQKGNTIYF. The complete variable domain, with remaining parts taken from reference TRBV5-5 and TRBJ1-3, reads DAGVTQSPTHLIKTRGQQVTLRCSPISGHKSVSWYQQVLGQGPQFIFQYYEKEERGRGNFPDRFSARQFPNYSSELNVNALLLGDSALYLCASSLDSQKGNTIYFGEGSWLTVV.

The V call is TRBV11-3, the J call TRBJ2-1, with D possibly TRBD2 on 5 matching bases. The CDR3 consists of 15 residues. Looked up from germline, CDR1 is SGHNT and CDR2 is YENEEA. Trimming left V 1 base short and J 0 bases short, with 7 bases between. The CDR3, as DNA: TGTGCCAGCAGCTTAGGTGGGAGCTCCTACAATGAGCAGTTCTTC. This sequence encodes CASSLGGSSYNEQFF. Based on the CDR3 plus reference TRBV11-3 and TRBJ2-1, the full variable domain is EAGVVQSPRYKIIEKKQPVAFWCNPISGHNTLYWYLQNLGQGPELLIRYENEEAVDDSQLPKDRFSAERLKGVDSTLKIQPAELGDSAVYLCASSLGGSSYNEQFFGPGTRLTVL.

This chain joins TRBV2 and TRBJ2-1; 10 bases align to TRBD2. V was pared by 6 bases and J by 7 bases, with 6 bases of the junction left unmatched. The CDR3 is 14 amino acids. CDR1 and CDR2 (germline): SNHLY, FYNNEI. In DNA, the CDR3 is TGTGCCAGCAGCGAGCGGGAGGGCATAAATGAGCAGTTCTTC. Its translation is CASSEREGINEQFF. Together with reference TRBV2 and TRBJ2-1, the CDR3 gives the full variable domain: EPEVTQTPSHQVTQMGQEVILRCVPISNHLYFYWYRQILGQKVEFLVSFYNNEISEKSEIFDDQFSVERPDGSNFTLKIRSTKLEDSAMYFCASSEREGINEQFFGPGTRLTVL.

The gene calls are TRBV9 and TRBJ2-3; 7 bases match TRBD2. The V and J ends lost 0 bases and 0 bases, in that order; junction bases with no gene match: 7. Germline V CDR1 and CDR2: SGDLS, YYNGEE. CDR3 length: 17 residues. CDR3 sequence reads: CASSVDGGSGSTDTQYF. CDR3 in DNA: TGTGCCAGCAGCGTAGACGGCGGTAGCGGGAGCACAGATACGCAGTATTTT.

The CDR3 region is CATRAGKGQETQYF. CDR3 coding DNA: TGTGCCACCCGAGCAGGGAAAGGGCAAGAGACCCAGTACTTC. J is TRBJ2-5 and V is TRBV24-1, with D possibly TRBD1 on 5 matching bases. The length of the CDR3 is 14 residues. Trimming shortened V by 9 bases and J by 2 bases, and 15 bases separated the two germline ends. Germline CDR1 is KGHDR and CDR2 is SFDVKD.

The chain joins TRBV12-3 or TRBV12-4 to TRBJ2-5, with unresolved D. The CDR3 contains 11 residues. V was shortened by 0 bases and J by 12 bases, with 8 bases between the two germline ends. CDR3 bases: TGTGCCAGCAGTTTAGCGAGCCTAAAGTACTTC. This translates into CASSLASLKYF.

The chain joins TRBV11-3 to TRBJ2-1; 13 bases are a match to TRBD2. Trimming removed 5 bases from V and 8 bases from J; junction bases left unmatched: 9. The CDR3 sequence is 16 residues long. Per germline, CDR1 SGHNT and CDR2 YENEEA. The CDR3 DNA sequence: TGTGCCAGCAGCCTTACTAGCGGGAGGGCCCCGGATGAGCAGTTCTTC. This translates into CASSLTSGRAPDEQFF.

This rearrangement joins TRBV9 to TRBJ2-2, with 8 positions matching TRBD1. Germline CDR1 is SGDLS and CDR2 is YYNGEE. The CDR3 extends over 18 amino acids. With 0 bases clipped from V and 1 base from J, the junction kept 8 bases outside the gene matches. The CDR3 is CASSVASQGARNTGELFF. DNA of the CDR3: TGTGCCAGCAGCGTAGCAAGTCAGGGGGCCAGGAACACCGGGGAGCTGTTTTTT.

This rearrangement joins TRBV4-1 to TRBJ2-3, with 9 positions matching TRBD2. The length of the CDR3 is 16 residues. Germline V CDR1 and CDR2: MGHRA, YSYEKL. J gave up 3 bases and V 1 base, and 5 bases lay outside the gene matches. The CDR3: CASSQVLSGSTDTQYF. Here the CDR3 DNA reads TGCGCCAGCAGCCAAGTTCTTAGCGGGAGTACAGATACGCAGTATTTT.

V is TRBV7-9 and J is TRBJ2-5; D may be TRBD1 (6 bases). CDR3 length equals 13 residues. V shed 1 base and J shed 4 bases, with 7 bases lying between them. CDR1 and CDR2 (germline): SEHNR, FQNEAQ (reference sequence). For the CDR3, the DNA is TGTGCCAGCAGCTTAGTGGGGGCAGAGACCCAGTACTTC. It codes for CASSLVGAETQYF.

The gene calls are TRBV2 and TRBJ2-5, with D possibly TRBD1 on 6 matching bases. This CDR3 spans 13 amino acids. V was pared by 7 bases and J by 4 bases, with 13 bases between. CDR1 and CDR2 (germline): SNHLY, FYNNEI. The CDR3 nucleotides read TGTGCCAGCAACAGGGAAGGGCGAGAGACCCAGTACTTC. It is translated as CASNREGRETQYF.

The chain carries TRBV11-3 and TRBJ2-7; 7 bases are shared with TRBD2. J gave up 4 bases and V 1 base, and 16 bases lay outside the gene matches. The CDR3 has 18 residues. The V gene's germline CDR1 is SGHNT and CDR2 YENEEA. The CDR3 bases are TGTGCCAGCAGCTTAGGCCTCAACCTGGGTAGCGGGTCTTACGAGCAGTACTTC. Translated: CASSLGLNLGSGSYEQYF.